This TCR beta chain is drawn from a study of blood T cells in healthy people across ages. Per germline, CDR1 SGDLS and CDR2 YYNGEE. Trimming removed 3 bases at V and 1 base at J, with 17 bases between. The CDR3 is made up of 16 amino acids. A second roughly 6 to 11 cycle PCR used barcoded and J-beta primers. One entry per CDR3 protein, called by TCRdb with MiXCR from the 5' RACE reads. The repertoire holds 1.5 million to 2 million distinct CDR3 sequences, 39% seen once, with 23% in the top ten. To note about this clonotype: Its antigen is not known.

Whole-study findings and limits: The study could not conclusively compare naive and antigen-experienced cells, given its unsorted PBMCs. Long-lived donors had more naive CD4+ cells and higher diversity than aged donors.

Every donor provided around 10 milliliters of peripheral blood. The TCR sequence derives from a human donor in good health. The chain employs TRBV9 and TRBJ2-7; TRBD2 is a possible D gene (6 bases). The source material was blood. CDR3 nucleotides: TGTGCCAGCAGCGCCGGGGGAGGTCAAGGGTCCTACGAGCAGTACTTC. This encodes CASSAGGGQGSYEQYF.